Each of the 28 T cell receptor beta chains below was sequenced from the same sample in a study of breast tumors, draining lymph nodes, adjacent tissues. TCRdb independently ran MiXCR on the multiplex PCR reads; one entry per CDR3 protein. The sample lists under 250,000 distinct CDR3 sequences, 32% seen once, with 1.4% in the top ten. Axillary draining lymph nodes of breast cancer patients supplied the node samples. The sample comprised axillary lymph node tissue. Source of these receptors: a female donor with breast cancer. Some clones in this sample may be carry-over from other donors' samples.

This clonotype was detected ten times or more. The rearrangement uses TRBV30 and TRBJ2-7; D is possibly TRBD2 (6 bases). The CDR3 extends over 13 amino acids. V was clipped by 2 bases and J by 4 bases, with 12 bases between them. Germline V gives CDR1 GTSNPN, CDR2 SVGIG (reference sequence). Here the CDR3 DNA reads TGTGCCTGGAGTAACGGAGGGCCGTACGAGCAGTACTTC. This translates into CAWSNGGPYEQYF.

A remark on this clonotype: Likely a read error: the CDR3 ends without its conserved phenylalanine or tryptophan. Because the CDR3's place on the DNA is in doubt, the DNA is left out and the CDR3 is given as listed by TCRdb. The gene calls are TRBV5-1 and TRBJ2-2. Germline V gene lookup returns CDR1 SGHRS and CDR2 YFSETQ. Counting both end residues, the CDR3 totals 8 amino acids. The CDR3 spells CASSFGSP.

This clonotype was counted many times. This may arise from a read error, as a much more abundant clone is one base away. The chain carries TRBV20-1 and TRBJ2-5; 7 positions match TRBD2. Germline V gives CDR1 DFQATT, CDR2 SNEGSKA (reference sequence). CDR3 length: 14 amino acids. CDR3 residues: CSAPRSGNQATQYF. DNA of the CDR3: TGCAGTGCTCCCAGGAGCGGGAATCAAGCGACCCAGTACTTC.

This clonotype came up many times. The rearrangement joins TRBV4-1 to TRBJ2-7; D perhaps matches TRBD2 (6 bases). Germline assignment: CDR1 MGHRA and CDR2 YSYEKL. Trimming took off 4 bases at V and 7 bases at J, with 20 bases between the two ends. This CDR3 has 15 residues. The chain's CDR3 is CASSLTRGSVREQYF. The CDR3 bases are TGCGCCAGCAGCCTAACCCGGGGGTCGGTTAGAGAGCAGTACTTC.

This clonotype was counted ten times or more. This chain links TRBV6-1 with TRBJ2-3; possibly TRBD2 for D (5 bases). Germline CDR1 MNHNS, CDR2 SASEGT. The V end lost 2 bases, the J end lost 5 bases, and 17 bases lay between the germline ends. The CDR3 is made up of 16 amino acids. The CDR3 sequence: CASSERVAGGRDTQYF. In DNA, the CDR3 is TGTGCCAGCAGTGAAAGGGTAGCCGGAGGCAGAGATACGCAGTATTTT.

This clonotype was recorded many times. The chain has TRBV4-3 and TRBJ1-5; 8 positions agree with TRBD1. Trimming took 0 bases from V and 5 from J; bases not matched to a gene: 3. The CDR3 length is 15 residues. CDR1 and CDR2 (germline): LGHNA, YSLEER. The chain's CDR3 is CASSQEVQGDQPQHF. The DNA for the CDR3 is TGCGCCAGCAGCCAAGAGGTACAGGGGGATCAGCCCCAGCATTTT.

This clonotype was counted many times. The rearrangement uses TRBV7-8 and TRBJ2-1; D not resolved. This CDR3 has 11 amino acids. The V end was cut by 6 bases, the J end by 3 bases, with 3 bases between. Germline CDR1 SGHVS, CDR2 FQNEAQ. CDR3 sequence (DNA): TGTGCCAGCAGTATCTACAATGAGCAGTTCTTC. Its protein product is CASSIYNEQFF.

This clonotype was recorded once. Given the absence of the conserved phenylalanine or tryptophan at the CDR3 end, a read error is likely. No DNA is shown, since the ends of the CDR3 on it are uncertain; the CDR3 is the one TCRdb lists. The genes are TRBV24-1 and TRBJ1-6. Germline lookup yields CDR1 KGHDR and CDR2 SFDVKD. The CDR3 comprises 8 residues, both ends counted. CDR3 in amino acids: CATSLAGE.

The sample holds many counts of this clonotype. V usage is TRBV20-1 and J usage is TRBJ2-7; 12 bases are shared with TRBD2. This CDR3 has 15 residues. The germline CDR1 and CDR2 sequences are DFQATT and SNEGSKA (reference sequence). The V segment lost 6 bases and the J segment 3 bases; nucleotides outside the gene matches: 9. In DNA form, the CDR3 reads TGCAGTGCGAGGAAACTAGCGGGAGGAGTCTACGAGCAGTACTTC. Translated: CSARKLAGGVYEQYF.

The V and J genes are TRBV28 and TRBJ2-7; D gene uncertain. The germline CDR1 and CDR2 sequences are MDHEN and SYDVKM. The CDR3 has 11 residues. The V end lost 2 bases, the J end lost 8 bases, and 7 bases lay between the germline ends. The CDR3 protein is CASSLLGKQYF. The CDR3, as DNA: TGTGCCAGCAGTTTACTCGGAAAGCAGTACTTC. The whole variable domain, filled in from reference TRBV28 and TRBJ2-7, reads DVKVTQSSRYLVKRTGEKVFLECVQDMDHENMFWYRQDPGLGLRLIYFSYDVKMKEKGDIPEGYSVSREKKERFSLILESASTNQTSMYLCASSLLGKQYFGPGTRLTVT.

The table lists this clonotype with a count of one. The chain uses TRBV19 and TRBJ1-6, with TRBD1 as a possible D gene (6 bases). From germline, CDR1 is LNHDA and CDR2 SQIVND (reference sequence). The CDR3 has 16 amino acids. Trimming pared 2 bases from V and 8 bases from J, leaving 16 bases between. CDR3 DNA: TGTGCCAGTAGTATAAGGGGCGCAGGGGTATATTCACCCCTCCACTTT. Its protein product is CASSIRGAGVYSPLHF.

This clonotype was seen repeatedly, ten times or more. V usage is TRBV5-6 and J usage is TRBJ2-3; D is uncertain. Between the trimmed V and J ends, which lost 4 bases and 6 bases, there was a span of 12 bases. The CDR3 extends over 13 amino acids. Germline loops: CDR1 SGHDT, CDR2 YYEEEE. CDR3 DNA: TGTGCCAGCAGCCCGGGTCCTTTGGATACGCAGTATTTT. Amino acid sequence: CASSPGPLDTQYF.

The table lists this clonotype with many counts. The chain uses TRBV20-1 and TRBJ2-7; 9 nucleotides agree with TRBD2. CDR3 size: 18 residues. Unmatched junction bases numbered 18, after V lost 6 bases and J lost 0 bases. Looked up from germline, CDR1 is DFQATT and CDR2 is SNEGSKA (reference sequence). This CDR3 reads CSATQGAGGDLISYEQYF. The CDR3 region has the DNA TGCAGTGCCACACAAGGAGCGGGAGGCGACTTAATCTCCTACGAGCAGTACTTC.

This clonotype was seen many times. For the CDR3, the DNA is TGTGCCAGCAGCCTCACAGGGTCTGTCCACGAGCAGTACTTC. Translating gives CASSLTGSVHEQYF. The chain employs TRBV5-8 and TRBJ2-7, with a weak D call TRBD1 (6 bases). Germline V CDR1 and CDR2: SGHTS, YDEGEE. Trimming cost V 4 bases and J 5 bases, with 16 bases left between them. The CDR3 extends over 14 amino acids.

This clonotype came up many times. The chain links TRBV6-5 to TRBJ1-2; 8 nucleotides align to TRBD1. The V gene's germline CDR1 is MNHEY and CDR2 SVGAGI. The CDR3 is made up of 13 amino acids. V shed 6 bases and J 7 bases; nucleotides not matched to a gene: 7. The CDR3 reads CASSPRGQSGYTF. In nucleotides, the CDR3 is TGTGCCAGCAGCCCCAGGGGGCAATCTGGCTACACCTTC.

The chain joins TRBV7-9 to TRBJ1-2, with D maybe TRBD1 (6 bases). The germline V gene encodes CDR1 SEHNR and CDR2 FQNEAQ (reference sequence). The V end was cut by 7 bases, the J end by 10 bases, with 16 bases between. The CDR3 contains 12 residues. The chain's CDR3 is CASTEGGSTYTF. In DNA form, the CDR3 reads TGTGCCAGCACCGAGGGGGGCAGCACCTACACCTTC.

With respect to this clonotype: The germline gene is not matched at one end of the junction; a read error may be the cause. Here the CDR3 DNA reads TGTGCCAGCAGTACGAGCGGGACATACAATCAGCCCCAACATTTT. Translation: CASSTSGTYNQPQHF. The V and J genes are TRBV6-6 and TRBJ1-5; maybe TRBD1 (6 bases). There are 15 residues in the CDR3. CDR1 MNHNY and CDR2 SVGAGI come from the germline V gene (reference sequence).

This clonotype was seen ten or more times. The V and J genes are TRBV7-2 and TRBJ2-3; weak D call: TRBD2 (6 bases). Germline V gives CDR1 SGHTA, CDR2 FQGNSA. The CDR3 has 13 residues. Deletions cut 5 bases from V and 4 bases from J, with 10 bases between. The CDR3 loop is CASSPGGADTQYF. The CDR3, as DNA: TGTGCCAGCAGCCCCGGGGGTGCAGATACGCAGTATTTT.

This clonotype appeared many times. This chain uses TRBV11-1 with TRBJ2-2; possibly TRBD2 for D (6 bases). V was cut by 5 bases and J by 7 bases, with 14 bases left in between. The CDR3 runs 14 residues. Germline V gene data show CDR1 as SGHAT and CDR2 as FQDESV (reference sequence). This CDR3 is CASSLAEGVGELFF. CDR3 in DNA: TGTGCCAGCAGCCTCGCGGAGGGCGTCGGGGAGCTGTTTTTT.

In its sample, this clonotype was seen many times. The chain employs TRBV20-1 and TRBJ2-7; the match to TRBD2 covers 7 bases. The V gene's germline CDR1 is DFQATT and CDR2 SNEGSKA (reference sequence). The CDR3 has 18 amino acids. Losses at the gene ends were 5 bases for V and 2 bases for J; bases not matched to a gene: 21. This chain's CDR3 is CSAPTIALGRESPYEQYF. In DNA, the CDR3 is TGCAGTGCTCCTACAATAGCCCTAGGGCGGGAGTCCCCCTACGAGCAGTACTTC.

Only a few counts were recorded for this clonotype. The J gene is TRBJ1-6, the V gene TRBV2; D gene ambiguous. V lost 1 base and J 9 bases, leaving 10 bases between the germline ends. The germline CDR1 and CDR2 sequences are SNHLY and FYNNEI. The CDR3 spans 14 residues. CDR3 bases: TGTGCCAGCAGTGAAGGAATACGTAGTTCACCCCTCCACTTT. Translation: CASSEGIRSSPLHF.

With regard to this clonotype: Being one base from a much bigger clone, this may be a read error. The chain has TRBV30 and TRBJ2-5, with 7 bases that match TRBD2. The germline gives CDR1 GTSNPN, CDR2 SVGIG (reference sequence). The CDR3 extends over 14 amino acids. CDR3 sequence reads: CARSVVAGTETQYF. The CDR3, as DNA: TGTGCCCGGAGTGTAGTAGCGGGTACAGAGACCCAGTACTTC.

There are many counts of this clonotype. This chain uses TRBV7-2 with TRBJ2-5; 8 bases align to TRBD1. The ends lost 5 bases at V and 3 bases at J; junction bases unmatched: 5. CDR3 length equals 14 residues. Germline V gives CDR1 SGHTA, CDR2 FQGNSA. Here the CDR3 reads CASSRRTGKETQYF. The DNA for the CDR3 is TGTGCCAGCAGCCGAAGGACAGGGAAAGAGACCCAGTACTTC. Drawing the rest from reference TRBV7-2 and TRBJ2-5, the complete variable domain is GAGVSQSPSNKVTEKGKDVELRCDPISGHTALYWYRQSLGQGLEFLIYFQGNSAPDKSGLPSDRFSAERTGGSVSTLTIQRTQQEDSAVYLCASSRRTGKETQYFGPGTRLLVL.

On this clonotype itself: A much larger clone lies one base from this, so it may be a read error. Since no conserved phenylalanine or tryptophan closes the CDR3, a read error is the likely cause. This chain joins TRBV6-2 or TRBV6-3 and TRBJ2-7; D is ambiguous. This CDR3 has 12 amino acids. Deletions cut 4 bases from V and 9 bases from J, with 13 bases between. Germline V gene lookup returns CDR1 MNHEY and CDR2 SVGEGT. The CDR3 reads CASSFPEFGQYL. CDR3 bases: TGTGCCAGCAGTTTTCCGGAGTTTGGGCAGTACCTC.

The genes are TRBV7-3 and TRBJ2-7, with TRBD2 matching 14 bases. Trimming took 6 bases from V and 2 from J; bases not matched to a gene: 12. This CDR3 is built from 18 residues. The germline gives CDR1 SGHTA, CDR2 FQGTGA. As DNA, the CDR3 is TGTGCCAGCAGAGATCTTCGGGGACTAGCGGGAGTTGCCTACGAGCAGTACTTC. It is translated as CASRDLRGLAGVAYEQYF.

In regard to this clonotype: The junction does not match germline at one end; this may be a read error. The chain has TRBV7-3 and TRBJ2-1, with D maybe TRBD2 (10 bases). The V gene's germline CDR1 is SGHTA and CDR2 FQGTGA. The CDR3 is made up of 17 amino acids. This chain's CDR3 is CAGSLRNSAGGTGEQFF. CDR3 DNA sequence: TGTGCCGGCAGCCTCCGCAACTCAGCGGGAGGGACAGGGGAGCAGTTCTTC. The variable domain in full, with the rest retrieved from reference TRBV7-3 and TRBJ2-1, is GAGVSQTPSNKVTEKGKYVELRCDPISGHTALYWYRQSLGQGPEFLIYFQGTGAADDSGLPNDRFFAVRPEGSVSTLKIQRTERGDSAVYLCAGSLRNSAGGTGEQFFGPGTRLTVL.

The gene calls are TRBV6-6 and TRBJ1-1; 7 nucleotides agree with TRBD1. CDR3 length: 15 residues. Germline V gene sequence: CDR1 MNHNY, CDR2 SVGAGI (reference sequence). After removal of 4 bases from V and 3 bases from J, the junction contained 8 bases not matched to a gene. The CDR3 spells CASSSGGRSYTEAFF. In DNA, the CDR3 is TGTGCCAGCAGTTCAGGGGGTCGAAGTTACACTGAAGCTTTCTTT.

This clonotype showed up many times. V and J are TRBV6-1 and TRBJ2-1, with TRBD1 matching 7 bases. The J segment lost 3 bases and the V segment lost 4 bases, leaving 6 bases of the junction unmatched. The CDR3 loop spans 15 amino acids. Germline loops: CDR1 MNHNS, CDR2 SASEGT. This chain's CDR3 is CASSGQGWVYNEQFF. Written as DNA, the CDR3 is TGTGCCAGCAGTGGACAGGGATGGGTCTACAATGAGCAGTTCTTC.